The T cell receptor (beta chain) under discussion was sequenced for a study of brain T cells in children with intractable seizures. Study-wide results and limits: Patients' HCMV serostatus was unknown; virus specificity rests on CDR3 similarity alone. Absence of clones before surgery may stem from lower sequencing depth.

Time point in this sample: blood from clinic visit 5 months post-surgery; TSC patient then seizure free. The sequenced cases were selected for having the highest brain T cell transcript signatures. The V and J ends lost 2 bases and 8 bases respectively, with 12 bases between them. CDR1 is SGHTA, CDR2 FQGNSA, per germline. There are 13 residues in the CDR3. The protocol was immunoSEQ multiplex PCR, while the TCRdb copy is restricted to in-frame clones and leaves out a portion. This table holds 300,000 to 400,000 clones, about 93% found once. This clone was seen once. Antigen specificity is unknown. The receptor was isolated from a boy younger than two with tuberous sclerosis and intractable seizures. This sample comprised peripheral blood, obtained 4 to 5 months after surgery. The chain combines TRBV7-2 with TRBJ1-2; D ambiguous. CDR3 coding DNA: TGTGCCAGCAGCTTAAATGTTTGGAGGGGCTACACCTTC. Residues: CASSLNVWRGYTF.